This T cell receptor beta chain was profiled in a study of response to subunit inactivated influenza vaccine. CDR1 and CDR2 (germline): SGHRS, YFSETQ. Trimming removed 0 bases at V and 8 bases at J, with 8 bases between. This CDR3 is 13 amino acids long. A single record per CDR3 protein comes from TCRdb applying MiXCR to the RT-PCR reads. The repertoire holds 500,000 or so distinct CDR3 sequences, with 15% to 20% as singletons. Overall study findings and caveats: With each seasonal influenza vaccination, the authors suggested, few new T cells are recruited.

This clonotype has a handful of counts. Its antigen is unidentified. The source of this sequence is a man between 50 and 75 years old who received an inactivated influenza vaccine. The sample in question was CD4+ T cells sorted from PBMCs, obtained around 2 years after vaccination. The V call is TRBV5-1, the J call TRBJ1-4; D is perhaps TRBD1 (5 bases). The CDR3 here is CASSLVEGEKLFF. CDR3 nucleotides: TGCGCCAGCAGCTTGGTAGAGGGGGAAAAACTGTTTTTT.